This TCR beta chain is from a study of cytomegalovirus exposure and HLA in healthy donors. The CDR3 contains 17 residues. V shed 1 base, J shed 1 base, and the junction held 4 bases outside the gene matches. Looked up from germline, CDR1 is LGHNA and CDR2 is YSLEER. Primers: 60 Vbeta forward and 13 Jbeta reverse. Produced via immunoSEQ multiplex PCR; TCRdb's table is partial and in-frame only. The sample has under 150,000 clones; roughly 82% are singletons. The sample consisted of PBMCs. The clonotype comes from a male donor in good health and CMV-seronegative. The rearrangement uses TRBV4-3 and TRBJ2-3; 11 nucleotides line up with TRBD2. CDR3 coding DNA: TGCGCCAGCAGCCAAGTCCTAGCGGGAGGTGGCACAGATACGCAGTATTTT. Translation gives CASSQVLAGGGTDTQYF.